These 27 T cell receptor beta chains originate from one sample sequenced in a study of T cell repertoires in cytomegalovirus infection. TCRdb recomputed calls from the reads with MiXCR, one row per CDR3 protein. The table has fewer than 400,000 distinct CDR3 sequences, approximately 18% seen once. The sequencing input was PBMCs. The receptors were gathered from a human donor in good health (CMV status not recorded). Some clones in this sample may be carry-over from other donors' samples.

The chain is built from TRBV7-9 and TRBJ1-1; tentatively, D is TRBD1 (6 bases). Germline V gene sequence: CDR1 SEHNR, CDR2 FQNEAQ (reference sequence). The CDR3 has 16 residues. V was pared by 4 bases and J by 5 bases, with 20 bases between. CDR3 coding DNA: TGTGCCAGCAGCTCCGGGGTCAGGACGCAGGGGACTGAAGCTTTCTTT. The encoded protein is CASSSGVRTQGTEAFF.

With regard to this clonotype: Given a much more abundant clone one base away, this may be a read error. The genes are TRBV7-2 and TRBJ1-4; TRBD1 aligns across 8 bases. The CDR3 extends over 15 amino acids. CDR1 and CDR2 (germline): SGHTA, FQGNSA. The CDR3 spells CASSSQGALNEKLIF. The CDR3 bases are TGTGCCAGCAGTTCTCAGGGGGCGCTTAATGAAAAACTGATTTTT. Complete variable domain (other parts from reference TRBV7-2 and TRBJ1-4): GAGVSQSPSNKVTEKGKDVELRCDPISGHTALYWYRQSLGQGLEFLIYFQGNSAPDKSGLPSDRFSAERTGGSVSTLTIQRTQQEDSAVYLCASSSQGALNEKLIFGSGTQLSVL.

The chain's CDR3 is CASRAAISFRRGTITYGYTF. The CDR3 DNA reads as TGTGCCAGCAGGGCCGCAATATCCTTCCGTAGAGGCACGATCACCTATGGCTACACCTTC. The chain joins TRBV28 to TRBJ1-2; no firm D call. V was trimmed by 6 bases and J by 4 bases, leaving 33 bases between them. Germline V CDR1 and CDR2: MDHEN, SYDVKM. The CDR3 covers 20 residues.

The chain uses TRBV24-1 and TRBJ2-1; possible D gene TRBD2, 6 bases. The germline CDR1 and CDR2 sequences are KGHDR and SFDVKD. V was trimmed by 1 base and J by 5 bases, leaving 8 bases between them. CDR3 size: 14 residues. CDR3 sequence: CATSDFRLDNEQFF. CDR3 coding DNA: TGTGCCACCAGTGATTTCCGACTAGACAATGAGCAGTTCTTC.

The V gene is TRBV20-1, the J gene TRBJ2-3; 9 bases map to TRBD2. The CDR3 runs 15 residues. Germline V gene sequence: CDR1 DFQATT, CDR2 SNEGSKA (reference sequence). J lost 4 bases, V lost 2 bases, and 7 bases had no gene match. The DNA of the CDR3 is TGCAGTGCTAGAAAGGCCAGCGGGAGGTCAGATACGCAGTATTTT. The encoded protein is CSARKASGRSDTQYF.

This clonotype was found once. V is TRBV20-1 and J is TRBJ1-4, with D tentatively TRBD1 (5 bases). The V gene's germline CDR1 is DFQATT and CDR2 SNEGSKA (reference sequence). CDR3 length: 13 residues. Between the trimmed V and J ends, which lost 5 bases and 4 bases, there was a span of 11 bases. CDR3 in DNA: TGCAGTGCTGATGACAGAGATAATGAAAAACTGTTTTTT. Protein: CSADDRDNEKLFF.

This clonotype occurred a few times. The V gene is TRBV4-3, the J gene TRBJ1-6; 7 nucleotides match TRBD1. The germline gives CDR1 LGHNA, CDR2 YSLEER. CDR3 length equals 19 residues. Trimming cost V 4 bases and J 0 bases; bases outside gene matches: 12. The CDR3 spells CASSLKPTGLISYNSPLHF. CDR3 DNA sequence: TGCGCCAGCAGCCTAAAGCCGACAGGGCTAATCTCCTATAATTCACCCCTCCACTTT.

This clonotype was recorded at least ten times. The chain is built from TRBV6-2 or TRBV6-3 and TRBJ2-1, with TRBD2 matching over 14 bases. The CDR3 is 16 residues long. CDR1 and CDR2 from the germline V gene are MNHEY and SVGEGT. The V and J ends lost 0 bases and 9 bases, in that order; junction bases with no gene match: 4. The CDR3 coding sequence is TGTGCCAGCAGTTACTCGACTAGCGGGAGGGCCGGTGAGCAGTTCTTC. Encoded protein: CASSYSTSGRAGEQFF.

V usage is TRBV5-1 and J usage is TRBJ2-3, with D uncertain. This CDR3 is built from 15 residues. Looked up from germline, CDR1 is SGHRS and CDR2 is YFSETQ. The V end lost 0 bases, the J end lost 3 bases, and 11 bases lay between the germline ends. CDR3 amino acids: CASSLAGRVTDTQYF. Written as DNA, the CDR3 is TGCGCCAGCAGCTTGGCGGGTCGGGTTACAGATACGCAGTATTTT. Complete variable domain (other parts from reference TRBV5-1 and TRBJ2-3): KAGVTQTPRYLIKTRGQQVTLSCSPISGHRSVSWYQQTPGQGLQFLFEYFSETQRNKGNFPGRFSGRQFSNSRSEMNVSTLELGDSALYLCASSLAGRVTDTQYFGPGTRLTVL.

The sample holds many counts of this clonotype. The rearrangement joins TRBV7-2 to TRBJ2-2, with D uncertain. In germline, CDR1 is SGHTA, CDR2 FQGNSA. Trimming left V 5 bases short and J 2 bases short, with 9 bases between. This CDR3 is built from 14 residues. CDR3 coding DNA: TGTGCCAGCAGCCCACTCCTTAACACCGGGGAGCTGTTTTTT. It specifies CASSPLLNTGELFF.

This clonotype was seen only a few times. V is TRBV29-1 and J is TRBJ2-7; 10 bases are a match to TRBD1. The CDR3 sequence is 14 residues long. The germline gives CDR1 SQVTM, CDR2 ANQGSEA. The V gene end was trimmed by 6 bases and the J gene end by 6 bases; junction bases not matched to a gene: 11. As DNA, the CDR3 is TGCAGCGTCCGGAGGACAGGGGGTAAAGGCGAGCAGTACTTC. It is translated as CSVRRTGGKGEQYF.

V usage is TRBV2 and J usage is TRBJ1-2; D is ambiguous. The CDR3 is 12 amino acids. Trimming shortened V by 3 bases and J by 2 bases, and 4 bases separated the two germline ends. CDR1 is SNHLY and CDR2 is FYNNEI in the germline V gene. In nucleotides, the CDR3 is TGTGCCAGCAGTGATGGGAACTATGGCTACACCTTC. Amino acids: CASSDGNYGYTF.

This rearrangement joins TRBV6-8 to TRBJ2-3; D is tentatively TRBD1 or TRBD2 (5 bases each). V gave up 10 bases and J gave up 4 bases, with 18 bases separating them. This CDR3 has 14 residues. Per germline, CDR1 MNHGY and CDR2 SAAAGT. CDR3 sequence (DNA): TGTGCCACAAGGGACGGAAGATGGGCAGATACGCAGTATTTT. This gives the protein CATRDGRWADTQYF.

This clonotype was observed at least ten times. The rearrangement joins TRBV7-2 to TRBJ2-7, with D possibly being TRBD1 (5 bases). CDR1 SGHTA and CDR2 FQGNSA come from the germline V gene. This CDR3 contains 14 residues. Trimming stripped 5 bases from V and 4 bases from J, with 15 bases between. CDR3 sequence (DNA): TGTGCCAGCAGCGGTGGGGCAGGGTGGTACGAGCAGTACTTC. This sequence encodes CASSGGAGWYEQYF.

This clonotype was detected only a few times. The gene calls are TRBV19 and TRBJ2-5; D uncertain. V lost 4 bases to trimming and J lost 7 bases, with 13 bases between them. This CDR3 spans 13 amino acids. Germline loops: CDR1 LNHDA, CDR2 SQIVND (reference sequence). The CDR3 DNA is TGTGCCAGTAGTAACGACGGTCCGGGGACCCAGTACTTC. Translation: CASSNDGPGTQYF. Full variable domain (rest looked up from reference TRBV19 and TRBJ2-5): DGGITQSPKYLFRKEGQNVTLSCEQNLNHDAMYWYRQDPGQGLRLIYYSQIVNDFQKGDIAEGYSVSREKKESFPLTVTSAQKNPTAFYLCASSNDGPGTQYFGPGTRLLVL.

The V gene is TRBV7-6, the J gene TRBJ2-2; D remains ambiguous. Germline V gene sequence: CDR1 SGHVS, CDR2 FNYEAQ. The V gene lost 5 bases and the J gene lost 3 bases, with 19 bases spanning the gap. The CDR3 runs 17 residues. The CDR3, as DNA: TGTGCCAGCAGCCCCCTCATACAATTACAGCACACCGGGGAGCTGTTTTTT. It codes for CASSPLIQLQHTGELFF.

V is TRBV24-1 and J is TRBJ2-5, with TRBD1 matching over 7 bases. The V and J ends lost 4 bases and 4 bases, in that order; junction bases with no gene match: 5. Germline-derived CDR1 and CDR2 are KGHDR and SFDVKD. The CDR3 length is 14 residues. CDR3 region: CATSDTGDLETQYF. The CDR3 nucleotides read TGTGCCACCAGTGACACAGGGGATTTAGAGACCCAGTACTTC.

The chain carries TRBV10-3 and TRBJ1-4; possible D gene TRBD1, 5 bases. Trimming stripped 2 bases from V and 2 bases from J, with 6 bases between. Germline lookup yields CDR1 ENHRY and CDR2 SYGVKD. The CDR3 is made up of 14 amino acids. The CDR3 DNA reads TGTGCCATCAGTGAGGACAGCACTAATGAAAAACTGTTTTTT. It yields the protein CAISEDSTNEKLFF.

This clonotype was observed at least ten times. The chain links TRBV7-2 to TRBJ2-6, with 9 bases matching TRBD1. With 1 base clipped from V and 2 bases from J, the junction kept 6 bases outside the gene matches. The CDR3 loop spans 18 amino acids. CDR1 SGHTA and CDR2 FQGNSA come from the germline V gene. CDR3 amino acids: CASSLDRGPVAGANVLTF. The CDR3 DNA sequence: TGTGCCAGCAGCTTAGACAGGGGGCCAGTTGCTGGGGCCAACGTCCTGACTTTC.

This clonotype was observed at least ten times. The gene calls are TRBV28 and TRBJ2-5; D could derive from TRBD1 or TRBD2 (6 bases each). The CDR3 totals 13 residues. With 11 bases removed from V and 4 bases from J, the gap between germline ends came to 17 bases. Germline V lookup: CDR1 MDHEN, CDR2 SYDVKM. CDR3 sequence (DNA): TGTGCCTGCACTGGAGGGGGTTCAGAGACCCAGTACTTC. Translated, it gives CACTGGGSETQYF.

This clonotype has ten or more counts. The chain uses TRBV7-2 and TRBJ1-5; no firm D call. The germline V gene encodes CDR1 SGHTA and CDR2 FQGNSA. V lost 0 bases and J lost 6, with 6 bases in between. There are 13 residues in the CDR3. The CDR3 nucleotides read TGTGCCAGCAGCTTAGCCCTAGGTCAGCCCCAGCATTTT. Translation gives CASSLALGQPQHF.

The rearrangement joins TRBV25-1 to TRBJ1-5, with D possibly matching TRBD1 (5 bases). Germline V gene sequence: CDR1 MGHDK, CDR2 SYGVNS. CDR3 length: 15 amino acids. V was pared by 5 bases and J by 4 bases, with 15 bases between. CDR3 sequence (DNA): TGTGCCAGCAGTCCCCCCCGGGGCCCAAATCAGCCCCAGCATTTT. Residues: CASSPPRGPNQPQHF.

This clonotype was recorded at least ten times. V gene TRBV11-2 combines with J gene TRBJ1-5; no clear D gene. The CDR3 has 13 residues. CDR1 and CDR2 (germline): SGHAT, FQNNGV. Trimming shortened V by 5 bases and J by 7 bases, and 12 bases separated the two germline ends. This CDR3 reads CASSPNPGQPQHF. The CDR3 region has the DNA TGTGCCAGCAGCCCCAACCCGGGACAGCCCCAGCATTTT.

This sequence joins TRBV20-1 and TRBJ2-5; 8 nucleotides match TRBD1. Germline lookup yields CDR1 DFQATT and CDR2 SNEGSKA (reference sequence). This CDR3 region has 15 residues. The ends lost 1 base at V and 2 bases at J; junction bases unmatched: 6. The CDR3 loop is CSARAGTGPQETQYF. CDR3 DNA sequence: TGCAGTGCTAGAGCCGGGACAGGACCACAAGAGACCCAGTACTTC.

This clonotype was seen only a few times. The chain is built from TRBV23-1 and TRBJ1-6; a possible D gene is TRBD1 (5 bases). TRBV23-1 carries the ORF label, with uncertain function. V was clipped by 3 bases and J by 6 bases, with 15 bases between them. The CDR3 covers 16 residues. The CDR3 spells CASSHAAGRINSPLHF. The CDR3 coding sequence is TGCGCCAGCAGTCATGCCGCAGGGAGAATTAATTCACCCCTCCACTTT.

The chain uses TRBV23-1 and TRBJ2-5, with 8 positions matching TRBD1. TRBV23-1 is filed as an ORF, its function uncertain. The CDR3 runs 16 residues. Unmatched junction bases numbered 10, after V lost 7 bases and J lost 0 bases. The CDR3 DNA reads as TGCGCCAGCACACCTCGACAGGGGACACACCAAGAGACCCAGTACTTC. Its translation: CASTPRQGTHQETQYF.

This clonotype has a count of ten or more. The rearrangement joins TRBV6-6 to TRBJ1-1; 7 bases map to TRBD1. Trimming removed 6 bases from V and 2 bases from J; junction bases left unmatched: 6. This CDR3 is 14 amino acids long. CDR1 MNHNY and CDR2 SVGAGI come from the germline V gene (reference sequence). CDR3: CASSTGTANTEAFF. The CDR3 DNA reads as TGTGCCAGCAGCACCGGGACAGCTAACACTGAAGCTTTCTTT.